These T cell receptor beta chains were read from a single sample in a study of cytomegalovirus exposure and HLA in healthy donors. Here immunoSEQ multiplex PCR was the method, and the copy in TCRdb shows in-frame clones only, minus some. The sample holds 95,000 to 150,000 clones, 89% seen once. Material for sequencing was PBMCs. The receptors come from a woman in her late teens or twenties in good health and CMV-seronegative. CDR3s include the opening cysteine and the closing phenylalanine or tryptophan.

TRBV5-1	TRBJ2-7	CASSLGGGEYEQYF
TRBV19	TRBJ2-7	CASSSGLAAVGEQYF
TRBV28	TRBJ2-2	CASHAPAGELFF
TRBV25-1	TRBJ1-1	CASSELEGQGGTEAFF
TRBV13	TRBJ2-3	CASSLQGQGTDTQYF
TRBV13	TRBJ2-3	CASSLGLRVTDTQYF
TRBV10-2	TRBJ2-7	CASSEREYEQYF
TRBV28	TRBJ2-3	CASQGSDTQYF
TRBV10-2	TRBJ2-7	CASSLNYEQYF
TRBV7-6	TRBJ2-7	CASSSGLAGGNEQYF
TRBV28	TRBJ2-7	CASSFGGPLGEQYF
TRBV27	TRBJ2-7	CASSLSGQVSYEQYF
TRBV5-4	TRBJ2-5	CASSKMTGGIETQYF
TRBV10-3	TRBJ1-1	CAIRGTGLAEAFF
TRBV11-2	TRBJ2-3	CASSSDRTSTDTQYF
TRBV11-3	TRBJ2-3	CASSPTGGAGDTQYF
TRBV30	TRBJ2-2	CAWILAENTGELFF
TRBV7-2	TRBJ2-7	CASSEGLAGVYEQYF
TRBV7-2	TRBJ2-7	CASSTGLAGVLRGVHEQYF
TRBV5-1	TRBJ2-7	CASSDGQGYEQYF
TRBV5-1	TRBJ1-4	CASSDGTANEKLFF
TRBV28	TRBJ1-5	CASSLRVTGKLLPQHF
TRBV7-9	TRBJ1-2	CASSLGENYGYTF
TRBV11-3	TRBJ2-3	CASSLVLAGDGSDTQYF
TRBV29-1	TRBJ1-1	CSVEPTGGTEAFF
TRBV7-9	TRBJ1-5	CASSVGPSNQPQHF
TRBV6-4	TRBJ2-1	CASRLEDEQFF
TRBV28	TRBJ2-1	CASSLGGGPNEQFF
TRBV5-1	TRBJ1-2	CASSLQPSNYGYTF
TRBV7-8	TRBJ2-1	CASSLEWRANEQFF